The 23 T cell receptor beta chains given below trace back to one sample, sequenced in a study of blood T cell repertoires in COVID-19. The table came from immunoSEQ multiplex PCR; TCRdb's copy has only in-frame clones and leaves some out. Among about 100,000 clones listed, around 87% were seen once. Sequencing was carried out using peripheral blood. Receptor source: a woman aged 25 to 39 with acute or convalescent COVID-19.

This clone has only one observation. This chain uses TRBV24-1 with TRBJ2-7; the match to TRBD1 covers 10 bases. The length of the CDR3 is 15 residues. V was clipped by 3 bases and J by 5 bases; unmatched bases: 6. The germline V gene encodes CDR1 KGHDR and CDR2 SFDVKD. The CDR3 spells CATSDRDRGRDEQYF. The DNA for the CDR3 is TGTGCCACCAGTGATCGAGACAGGGGGCGCGACGAGCAGTACTTC.

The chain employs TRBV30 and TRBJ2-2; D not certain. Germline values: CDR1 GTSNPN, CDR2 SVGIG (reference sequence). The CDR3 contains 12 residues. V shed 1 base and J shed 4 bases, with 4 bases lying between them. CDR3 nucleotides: TGTGCCTGGAGTGGAGGCACCGGGGAGCTGTTTTTT. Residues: CAWSGGTGELFF.

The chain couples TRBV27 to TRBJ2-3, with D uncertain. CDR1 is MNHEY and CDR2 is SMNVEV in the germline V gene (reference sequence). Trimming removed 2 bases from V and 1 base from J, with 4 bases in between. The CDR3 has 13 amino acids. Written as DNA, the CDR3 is TGTGCCAGCAGTTTAAGAGGCACAGATACGCAGTATTTT. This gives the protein CASSLRGTDTQYF.

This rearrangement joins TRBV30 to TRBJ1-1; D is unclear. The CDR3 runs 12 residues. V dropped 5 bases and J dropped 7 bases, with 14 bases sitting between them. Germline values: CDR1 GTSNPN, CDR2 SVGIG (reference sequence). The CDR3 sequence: CAWALREFEAFF. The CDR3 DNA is TGTGCCTGGGCCCTGAGGGAGTTTGAAGCTTTCTTT.

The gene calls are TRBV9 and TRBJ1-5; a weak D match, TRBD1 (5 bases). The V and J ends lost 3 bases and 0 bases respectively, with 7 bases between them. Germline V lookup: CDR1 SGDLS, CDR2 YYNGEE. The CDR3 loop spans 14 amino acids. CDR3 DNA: TGTGCCAGCAGCGCCACAGGTAGCAATCAGCCCCAGCATTTT. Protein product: CASSATGSNQPQHF. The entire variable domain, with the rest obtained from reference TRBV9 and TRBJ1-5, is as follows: DSGVTQTPKHLITATGQRVTLRCSPRSGDLSVYWYQQSLDQGLQFLIQYYNGEERAKGNILERFSAQQFPDLHSELNLSSLELGDSALYFCASSATGSNQPQHFGDGTRLSIL.

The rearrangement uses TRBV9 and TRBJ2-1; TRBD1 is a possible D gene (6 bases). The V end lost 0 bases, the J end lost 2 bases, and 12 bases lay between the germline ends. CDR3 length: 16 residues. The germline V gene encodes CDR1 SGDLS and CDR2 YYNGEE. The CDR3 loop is CASSVGVQGTYNEQFF. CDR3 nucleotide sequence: TGTGCCAGCAGCGTAGGGGTCCAGGGGACCTACAATGAGCAGTTCTTC.

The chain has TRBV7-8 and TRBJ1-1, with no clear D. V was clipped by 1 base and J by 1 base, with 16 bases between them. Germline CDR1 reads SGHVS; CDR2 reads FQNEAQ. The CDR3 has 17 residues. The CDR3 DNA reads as TGTGCCAGCAGCTTAGAAGCCCGCGGCGGGTCGAACACTGAAGCTTTCTTT. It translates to CASSLEARGGSNTEAFF.

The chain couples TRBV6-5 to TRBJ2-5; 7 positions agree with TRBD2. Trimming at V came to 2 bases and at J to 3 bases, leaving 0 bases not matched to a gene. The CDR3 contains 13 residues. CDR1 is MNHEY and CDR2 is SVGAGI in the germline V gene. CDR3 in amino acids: CASSYGLEETQYF. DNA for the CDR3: TGTGCCAGCAGTTACGGACTAGAAGAGACCCAGTACTTC.

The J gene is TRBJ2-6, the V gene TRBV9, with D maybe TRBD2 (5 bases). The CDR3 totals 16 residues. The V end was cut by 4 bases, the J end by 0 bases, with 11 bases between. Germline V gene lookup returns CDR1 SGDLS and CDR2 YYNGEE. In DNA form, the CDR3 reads TGTGCCAGCAGCTTGGACTCCAGCTCTGGGGCCAACGTCCTGACTTTC. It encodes CASSLDSSSGANVLTF.

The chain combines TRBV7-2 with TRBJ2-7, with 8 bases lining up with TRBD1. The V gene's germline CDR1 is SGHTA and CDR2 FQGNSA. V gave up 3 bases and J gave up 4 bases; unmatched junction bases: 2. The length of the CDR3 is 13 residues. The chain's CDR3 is CASSFDRGYEQYF. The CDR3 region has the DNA TGTGCCAGCAGCTTCGACAGGGGATACGAGCAGTACTTC.

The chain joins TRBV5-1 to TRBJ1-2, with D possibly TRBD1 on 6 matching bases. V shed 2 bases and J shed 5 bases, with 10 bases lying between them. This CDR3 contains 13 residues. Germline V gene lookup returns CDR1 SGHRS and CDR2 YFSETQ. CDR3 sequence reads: CASSLAGVYGYTF. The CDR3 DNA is TGCGCCAGCAGCTTAGCAGGGGTTTATGGCTACACCTTC.

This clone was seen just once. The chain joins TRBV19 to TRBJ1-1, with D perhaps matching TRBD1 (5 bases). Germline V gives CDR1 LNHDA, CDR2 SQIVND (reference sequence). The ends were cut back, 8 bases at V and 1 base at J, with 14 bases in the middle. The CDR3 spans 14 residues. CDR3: CASSWGGPNTEAFF. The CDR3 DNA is TGTGCCAGTTCTTGGGGGGGACCGAACACTGAAGCTTTCTTT.

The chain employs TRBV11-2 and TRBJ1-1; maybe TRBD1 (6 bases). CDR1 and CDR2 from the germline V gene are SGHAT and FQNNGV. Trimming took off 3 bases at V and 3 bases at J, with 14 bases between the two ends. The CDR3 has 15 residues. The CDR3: CASSFFRGRDTEAFF. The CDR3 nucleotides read TGTGCCAGCAGCTTTTTCAGGGGTAGAGACACTGAAGCTTTCTTT.

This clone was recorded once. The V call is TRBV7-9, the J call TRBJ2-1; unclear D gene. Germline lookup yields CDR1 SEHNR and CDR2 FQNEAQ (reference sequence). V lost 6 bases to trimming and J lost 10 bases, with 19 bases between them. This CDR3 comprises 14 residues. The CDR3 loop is CASSLTNGQTEQFF. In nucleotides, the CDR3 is TGTGCCAGCAGTCTAACGAATGGGCAAACGGAGCAGTTCTTC.

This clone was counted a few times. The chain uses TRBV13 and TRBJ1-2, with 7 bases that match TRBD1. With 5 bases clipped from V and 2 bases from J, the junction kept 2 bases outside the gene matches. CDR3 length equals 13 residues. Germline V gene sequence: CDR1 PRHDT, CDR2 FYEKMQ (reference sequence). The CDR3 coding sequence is TGTGCCAGCAGCCGACAGGGAAACTATGGCTACACCTTC. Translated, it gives CASSRQGNYGYTF.

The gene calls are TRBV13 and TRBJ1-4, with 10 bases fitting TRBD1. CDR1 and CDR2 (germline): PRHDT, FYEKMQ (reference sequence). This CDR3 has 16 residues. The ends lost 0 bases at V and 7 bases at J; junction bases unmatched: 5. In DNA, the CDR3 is TGTGCCAGCAGCTTAGGATCCGGGACAGGGGTTGAAAAACTGTTTTTT. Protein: CASSLGSGTGVEKLFF.

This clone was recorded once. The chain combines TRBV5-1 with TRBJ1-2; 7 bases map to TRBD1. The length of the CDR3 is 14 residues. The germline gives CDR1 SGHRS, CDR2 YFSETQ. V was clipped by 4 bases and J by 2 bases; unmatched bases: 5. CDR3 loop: CASSPGTENYGYTF. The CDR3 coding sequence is TGCGCCAGCAGCCCGGGGACAGAAAACTATGGCTACACCTTC. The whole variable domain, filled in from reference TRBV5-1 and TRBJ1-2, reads KAGVTQTPRYLIKTRGQQVTLSCSPISGHRSVSWYQQTPGQGLQFLFEYFSETQRNKGNFPGRFSGRQFSNSRSEMNVSTLELGDSALYLCASSPGTENYGYTFGSGTRLTVV.

DNA for the CDR3: TGTGCCAGCAGCGGGGGACTTTACAATGAGCAGTTCTTC. This translates into CASSGGLYNEQFF. The rearrangement joins TRBV5-4 to TRBJ2-1; possible D gene TRBD2, 6 bases. Looked up from germline, CDR1 is SGHNT and CDR2 is YYREEE (reference sequence). The CDR3 runs 13 residues. Trimming pared 4 bases from V and 4 bases from J, leaving 9 bases between.

CDR3 sequence: CASSDPGALAKNIQYF. The CDR3 DNA is TGCGCCAGCAGTGACCCAGGGGCTTTAGCCAAAAACATTCAGTACTTC. The rearrangement joins TRBV10-2 to TRBJ2-4, with a possible D match to TRBD1 (6 bases). V gave up 3 bases and J gave up 0 bases, with 12 bases separating them. CDR1 is WSHSY and CDR2 is SAAADI in the germline V gene. This CDR3 spans 16 amino acids.

The CDR3 region is CASTVAGDMNTEAFF. CDR3 sequence (DNA): TGTGCCAGCACCGTCGCCGGGGACATGAACACTGAAGCTTTCTTT. The rearrangement joins TRBV28 to TRBJ1-1, with D perhaps matching TRBD1 (6 bases). Per germline, CDR1 MDHEN and CDR2 SYDVKM. V lost 7 bases to trimming and J lost 0 bases, with 15 bases between them. There are 15 residues in the CDR3. Drawing the rest from reference TRBV28 and TRBJ1-1, the complete variable domain is DVKVTQSSRYLVKRTGEKVFLECVQDMDHENMFWYRQDPGLGLRLIYFSYDVKMKEKGDIPEGYSVSREKKERFSLILESASTNQTSMYLCASTVAGDMNTEAFFGQGTRLTVV.

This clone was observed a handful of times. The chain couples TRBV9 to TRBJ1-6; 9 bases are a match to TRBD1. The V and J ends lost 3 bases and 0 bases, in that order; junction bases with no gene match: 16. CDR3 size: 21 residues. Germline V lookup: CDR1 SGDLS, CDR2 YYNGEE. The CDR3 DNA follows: TGTGCCAGCAGCGCACGCCGAACCAAGACAGGGGGAGACTCCTATAATTCACCCCTCCACTTT. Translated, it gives CASSARRTKTGGDSYNSPLHF.

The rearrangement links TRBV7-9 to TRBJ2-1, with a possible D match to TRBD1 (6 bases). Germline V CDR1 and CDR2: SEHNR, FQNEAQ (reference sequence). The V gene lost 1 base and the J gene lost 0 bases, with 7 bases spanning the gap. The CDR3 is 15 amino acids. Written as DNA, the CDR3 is TGTGCCAGCAGCTTAGGGGGGCCCTCCTACAATGAGCAGTTCTTC. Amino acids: CASSLGGPSYNEQFF.

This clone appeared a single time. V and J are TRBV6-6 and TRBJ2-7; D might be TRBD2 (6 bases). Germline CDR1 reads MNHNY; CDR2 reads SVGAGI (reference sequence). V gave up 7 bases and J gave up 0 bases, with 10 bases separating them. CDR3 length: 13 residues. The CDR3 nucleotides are TGTGCCAGCACCTTCGGGGGCTCCTACGAGCAGTACTTC. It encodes CASTFGGSYEQYF.